This T cell receptor beta chain derives from a study of identifying expanded T cells in peripheral blood. Study-wide findings and caveats: Clone count variance between approximately two-week samples rose with total template count. Differentially abundant clones: roughly 1.3 between replicates, about 15 at 2 to 3 weeks, 19 to 20 at four.

Note on this clone: Its antigen is currently unknown.

Only in-frame clones appear in the TCRdb table, and some are missing; sequencing was by immunoSEQ multiplex PCR. In the table there are about 81,000 clones, around 83% of which are singletons. CDR3 size: 14 residues. CDR1 and CDR2 from the germline V gene are SGHAT and FQNNGV. V shed 1 base and J 4 bases; nucleotides not matched to a gene: 2. During the collection period, no donor immune events like infections were recorded. The material sequenced was blood. This chain joins TRBV11-2 and TRBJ2-7, with 9 bases lining up with TRBD2. The sequence came from a person aged 18 to 75 in good health. The CDR3 nucleotides read TGTGCCAGCAGCTTAGGCCTAGCGGGATACGAGCAGTACTTC. Residues: CASSLGLAGYEQYF.